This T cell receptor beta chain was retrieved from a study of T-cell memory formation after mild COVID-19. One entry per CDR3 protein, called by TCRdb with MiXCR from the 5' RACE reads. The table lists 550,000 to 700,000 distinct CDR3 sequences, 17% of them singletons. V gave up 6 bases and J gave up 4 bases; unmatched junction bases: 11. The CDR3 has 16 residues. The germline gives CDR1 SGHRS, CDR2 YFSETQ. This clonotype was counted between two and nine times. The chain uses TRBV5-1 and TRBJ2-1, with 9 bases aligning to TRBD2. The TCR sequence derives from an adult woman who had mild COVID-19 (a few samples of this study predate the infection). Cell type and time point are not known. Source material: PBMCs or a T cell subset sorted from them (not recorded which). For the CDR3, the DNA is TGCGCCAGCACACCTTTAGCGGGAGAGGGGTACAATGAGCAGTTCTTC. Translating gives CASTPLAGEGYNEQFF.